A single sample gave rise to the 3 T cell receptor beta chains below, sequenced in a study of vaccination and CD4 T cells after COVID-19. These TCRs' antigens remain unknown. As for treatment: roughly ten-day PBMC culture with coronavirus spike peptide pools or control peptides (ViraFEST assay). With the Oncomine TCR Beta short-read assay, DNA from cultured CD4+ T cells was sequenced. TCRdb recomputed calls from the PCR reads with MiXCR, one row per CDR3 protein. The sample consists of around 19,000 distinct CDR3 sequences, almost 50% of them appearing once. Sequencing was done on a sample of CD4+ T cells from blood, cultured in vitro. These receptors all come from a human donor who had recovered from COVID-19.

The genes are TRBV11-3 and TRBJ1-1, with 8 positions matching TRBD1. From germline, CDR1 is SGHNT and CDR2 YENEEA. J gave up 5 bases and V 1 base, and 6 bases lay outside the gene matches. The CDR3 totals 15 residues. The CDR3 region is CASSLGLQGATEAFF. CDR3 DNA sequence: TGTGCCAGCAGCTTAGGCTTGCAGGGGGCTACTGAAGCTTTCTTT. The complete variable domain, with remaining parts taken from reference TRBV11-3 and TRBJ1-1, reads EAGVVQSPRYKIIEKKQPVAFWCNPISGHNTLYWYLQNLGQGPELLIRYENEEAVDDSQLPKDRFSAERLKGVDSTLKIQPAELGDSAVYLCASSLGLQGATEAFFGQGTRLTVV.

There are a few counts of this clonotype. The rearrangement joins TRBV27 to TRBJ2-2, with 9 bases fitting TRBD1. The CDR3 runs 15 residues. Trimming took 3 bases from V and 4 from J; bases not matched to a gene: 3. Looked up from germline, CDR1 is MNHEY and CDR2 is SMNVEV (reference sequence). CDR3 sequence: CASSFRTGVTGELFF. The DNA for the CDR3 is TGTGCCAGCAGTTTCCGGACAGGGGTCACCGGGGAGCTGTTTTTT.

This clonotype was counted only a few times. The chain has TRBV24-1 and TRBJ2-3, with 15 bases matching TRBD2. V shed 5 bases, J shed 13 bases, and the junction held 3 bases outside the gene matches. The CDR3 has 13 residues. In germline, CDR1 is KGHDR, CDR2 SFDVKD. The CDR3 loop is CATSGGLAGGKYF. The CDR3 coding sequence is TGTGCCACCAGTGGCGGACTAGCGGGAGGGAAGTATTTT.